The sample holds one count of the clone carrying this TCR beta chain. V trimming: 3 bases; J trimming: 1 base; junction bases outside the gene matches: 4. The germline V gene has CDR1 GTSNPN and CDR2 SVGIG (reference sequence). The CDR3 is 14 residues long. Clones were read by immunoSEQ multiplex PCR, and TCRdb kept only the in-frame ones, dropping some. The table has about 500,000 clones, approximately 80% seen once; the top ten hold less than 0.015%. These data belong to a study of shared T cell receptors in the human thymus. The same data also went into a second study, on human thymus T cells. In that study: Resected material from corrective heart surgery provided the thymus tissue analysed.

This sequence joins TRBV30 and TRBJ1-2; 8 positions match TRBD1. This TCR was sampled from a boy in the first two years of life with a congenital heart defect. Material: thymocytes. CDR3 sequence (DNA): TGTGCCTGGAGCTACGGACAGGGTAACTATGGCTACACCTTC. Translated, it gives CAWSYGQGNYGYTF.